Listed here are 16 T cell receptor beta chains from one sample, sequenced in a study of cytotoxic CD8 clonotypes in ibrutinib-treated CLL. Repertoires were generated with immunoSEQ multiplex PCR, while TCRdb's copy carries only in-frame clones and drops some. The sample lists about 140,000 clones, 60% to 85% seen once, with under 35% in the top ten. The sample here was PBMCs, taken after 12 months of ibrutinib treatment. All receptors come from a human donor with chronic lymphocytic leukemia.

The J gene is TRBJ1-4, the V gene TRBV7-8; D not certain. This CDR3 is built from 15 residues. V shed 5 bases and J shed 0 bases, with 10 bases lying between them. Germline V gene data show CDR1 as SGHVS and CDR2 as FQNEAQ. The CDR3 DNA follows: TGTGCCAGCAGCCTCATCACCGCAACTAATGAAAAACTGTTTTTT. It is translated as CASSLITATNEKLFF. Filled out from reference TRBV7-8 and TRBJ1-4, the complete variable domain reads GAGVSQSPRYKVAKRGQDVALRCDPISGHVSLFWYQQALGQGPEFLTYFQNEAQLDKSGLPSDRFFAERPEGSVSTLKIQRTQQEDSAVYLCASSLITATNEKLFFGSGTQLSVL.

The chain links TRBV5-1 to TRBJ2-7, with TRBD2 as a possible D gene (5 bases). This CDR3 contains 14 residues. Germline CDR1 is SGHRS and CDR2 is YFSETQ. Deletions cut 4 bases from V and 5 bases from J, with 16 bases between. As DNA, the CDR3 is TGCGCCAGCAGCGTTCTGGGCAGGCGGGACGAGCAGTACTTC. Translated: CASSVLGRRDEQYF.

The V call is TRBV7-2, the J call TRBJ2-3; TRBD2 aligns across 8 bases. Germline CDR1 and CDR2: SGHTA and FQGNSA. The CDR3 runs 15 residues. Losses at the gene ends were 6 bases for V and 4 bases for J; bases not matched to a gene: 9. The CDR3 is CASSSSGSRADTQYF. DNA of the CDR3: TGTGCCAGCAGTTCCAGCGGGAGTCGGGCAGATACGCAGTATTTT.

The CDR3, as DNA: TGTGCCAGCAGACGGACTAGCGGGGAGTCATACATTCAGTACTTC. Its protein is CASRRTSGESYIQYF. The chain is built from TRBV6-5 and TRBJ2-4; 12 bases agree with TRBD2. CDR1 and CDR2 from the germline V gene are MNHEY and SVGAGI. The trim removed 6 bases at V and 8 bases at J, leaving 8 bases unmatched. CDR3 length: 15 residues.

CDR3 DNA: TGTGCCAGCAGCGTCGGTTCGATGTCATTTTCGGGCTACACCTTC. This translates into CASSVGSMSFSGYTF. The rearrangement links TRBV7-8 to TRBJ1-2; D gene uncertain. Per the germline V gene, CDR1 is SGHVS and CDR2 is FQNEAQ. V was clipped by 5 bases and J by 8 bases, with 21 bases between them. The CDR3 runs to 15 residues.

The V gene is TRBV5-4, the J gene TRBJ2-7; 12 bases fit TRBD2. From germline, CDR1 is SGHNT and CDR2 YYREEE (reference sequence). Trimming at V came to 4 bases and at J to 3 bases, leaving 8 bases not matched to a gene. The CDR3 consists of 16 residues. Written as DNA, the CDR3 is TGTGCCAGCAGCCCAGGACTAGCGGGGAAGTACTACGAGCAGTACTTC. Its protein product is CASSPGLAGKYYEQYF.

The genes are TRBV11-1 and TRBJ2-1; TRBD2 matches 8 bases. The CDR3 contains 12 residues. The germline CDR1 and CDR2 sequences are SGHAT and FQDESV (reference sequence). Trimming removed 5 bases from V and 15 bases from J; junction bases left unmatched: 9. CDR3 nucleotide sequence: TGTGCCAGCAGCCCCGGGGGGGGCGGCTGGTTCTTC. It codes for CASSPGGGGWFF.

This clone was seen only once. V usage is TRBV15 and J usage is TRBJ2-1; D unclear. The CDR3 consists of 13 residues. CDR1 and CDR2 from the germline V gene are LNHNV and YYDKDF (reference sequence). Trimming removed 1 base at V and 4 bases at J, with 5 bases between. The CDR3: CATSRVTYNEQFF. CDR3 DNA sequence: TGTGCCACCAGCAGAGTTACTTACAATGAGCAGTTCTTC.

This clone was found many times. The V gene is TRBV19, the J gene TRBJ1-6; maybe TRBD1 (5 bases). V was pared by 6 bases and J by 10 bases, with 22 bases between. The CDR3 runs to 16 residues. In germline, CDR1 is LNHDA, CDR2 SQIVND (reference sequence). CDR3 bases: TGTGCCAGTAGCGTGCGGGCAGGGATTATAGGATCACCCCTCCACTTT. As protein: CASSVRAGIIGSPLHF.

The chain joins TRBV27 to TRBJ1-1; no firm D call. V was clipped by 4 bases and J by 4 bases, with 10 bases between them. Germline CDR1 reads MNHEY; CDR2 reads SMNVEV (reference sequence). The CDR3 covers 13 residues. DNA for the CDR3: TGTGCCAGCAGTTCTCGTCTCAGCACTGAAGCTTTCTTT. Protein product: CASSSRLSTEAFF.

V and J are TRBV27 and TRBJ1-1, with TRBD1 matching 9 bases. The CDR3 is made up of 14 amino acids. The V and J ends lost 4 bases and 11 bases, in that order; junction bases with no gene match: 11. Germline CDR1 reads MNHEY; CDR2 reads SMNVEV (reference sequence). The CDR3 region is CASSSTGTGLGAFF. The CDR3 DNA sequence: TGTGCCAGCAGTTCGACCGGGACAGGGTTGGGCGCTTTCTTT.

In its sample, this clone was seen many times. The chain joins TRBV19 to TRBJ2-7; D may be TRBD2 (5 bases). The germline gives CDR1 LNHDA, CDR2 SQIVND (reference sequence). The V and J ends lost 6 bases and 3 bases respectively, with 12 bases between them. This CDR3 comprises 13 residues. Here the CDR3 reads CASSPVGSYEQYF. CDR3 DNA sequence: TGTGCCAGTAGCCCGGTAGGGAGCTACGAGCAGTACTTC.

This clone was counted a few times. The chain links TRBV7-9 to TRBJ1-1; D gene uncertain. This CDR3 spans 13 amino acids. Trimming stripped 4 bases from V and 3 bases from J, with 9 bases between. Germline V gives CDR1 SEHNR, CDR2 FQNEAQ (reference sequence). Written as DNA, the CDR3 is TGTGCCAGCAGCTCCATGGAGGACACTGAAGCTTTCTTT. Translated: CASSSMEDTEAFF.

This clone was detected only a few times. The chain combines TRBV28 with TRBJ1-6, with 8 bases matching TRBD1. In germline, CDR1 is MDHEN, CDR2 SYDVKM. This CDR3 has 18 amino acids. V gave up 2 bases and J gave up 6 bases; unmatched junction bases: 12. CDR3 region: CASSLVGQGASVNSPLHF. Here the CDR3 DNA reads TGTGCCAGCAGTTTAGTGGGCCAGGGGGCGTCGGTTAATTCACCCCTCCACTTT.

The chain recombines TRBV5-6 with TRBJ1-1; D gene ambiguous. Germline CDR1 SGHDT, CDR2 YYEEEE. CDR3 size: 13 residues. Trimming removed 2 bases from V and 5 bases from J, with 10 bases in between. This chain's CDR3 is CASSFDSRTEAFF. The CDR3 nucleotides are TGTGCCAGCAGCTTTGACTCCCGGACTGAAGCTTTCTTT.

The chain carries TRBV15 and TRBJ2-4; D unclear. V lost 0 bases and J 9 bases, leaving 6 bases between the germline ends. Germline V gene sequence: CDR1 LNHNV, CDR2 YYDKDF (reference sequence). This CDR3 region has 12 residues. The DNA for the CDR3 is TGTGCCACCAGCAGAGATAGCAGCATTCAGTACTTC. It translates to CATSRDSSIQYF.